The present T cell receptor (beta chain) was sequenced within a study of shared clonotypes between healthy human individuals. Trimming stripped 5 bases from V and 2 bases from J, with 10 bases between. The CDR3 has 13 amino acids. In germline, CDR1 is MNHEY, CDR2 SVGAGI. Assay: immunoSEQ multiplex PCR; the TCRdb copy retains only in-frame clones and omits some. The sample includes 1.6 million or so clones, about 98.5% of them seen just once. All the donors were Caucasian adults who lived in Nashville, Tennessee. The chain joins TRBV6-5 to TRBJ2-7; no definite D call. The source of this sequence is a man in his thirties or forties in good health. Sequenced material: naive CD4+ T cells sorted from blood. Subset denoted: CD45RA+ positively selected. The CDR3 spells CASSKRLTYEQYF. DNA for the CDR3: TGTGCCAGCAGTAAACGACTTACCTACGAGCAGTACTTC.